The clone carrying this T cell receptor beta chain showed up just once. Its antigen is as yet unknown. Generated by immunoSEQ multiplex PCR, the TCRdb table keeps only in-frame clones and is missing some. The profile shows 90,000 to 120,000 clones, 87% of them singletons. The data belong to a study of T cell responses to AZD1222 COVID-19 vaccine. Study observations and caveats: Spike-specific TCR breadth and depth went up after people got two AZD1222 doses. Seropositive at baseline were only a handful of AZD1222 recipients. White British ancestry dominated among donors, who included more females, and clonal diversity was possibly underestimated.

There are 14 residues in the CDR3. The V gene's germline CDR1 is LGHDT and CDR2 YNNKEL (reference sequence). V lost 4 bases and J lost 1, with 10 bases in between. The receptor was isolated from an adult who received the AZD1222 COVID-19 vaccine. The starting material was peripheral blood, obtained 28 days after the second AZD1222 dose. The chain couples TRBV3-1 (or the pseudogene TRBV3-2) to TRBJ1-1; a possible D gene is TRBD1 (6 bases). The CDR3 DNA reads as TGTGCCAGCAGCCTCCCACAGGGGAACACTGAAGCTTTCTTT. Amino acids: CASSLPQGNTEAFF.